The next 14 T cell receptor beta chains were all read from a single sample in a study of identical twins. TCRdb itself ran the 5' RACE reads through MiXCR, one entry per CDR3 protein. The sample holds around 340,000 distinct CDR3 sequences, 9% to 15% seen once. The same data also went into a second study, on yellow fever vaccine responses in identical twins.

The sequenced sample was CD8+ T cells sorted from blood. The receptors originated from a woman aged 18-29 years in good health.

The V and J genes are TRBV24-1 and TRBJ2-5; the match to TRBD1 covers 10 bases. Unmatched junction bases numbered 6, after V lost 4 bases and J lost 5 bases. Per the germline V gene, CDR1 is KGHDR and CDR2 is SFDVKD. The CDR3 covers 15 residues. CDR3 loop: CATSDPGQGLETQYF. The CDR3 DNA reads TGTGCCACCAGTGACCCGGGACAGGGGTTGGAGACCCAGTACTTC.

The V call is TRBV28, the J call TRBJ2-3, with a tentative D call TRBD2 (7 bases). The V end lost 7 bases, the J end lost 2 bases, and 13 bases lay between the germline ends. This CDR3 spans 14 amino acids. CDR1 and CDR2 (germline): MDHEN, SYDVKM. The CDR3 spells CASKGGGVTDTQYF. The CDR3, as DNA: TGTGCCAGCAAAGGGGGGGGGGTCACAGATACGCAGTATTTT.

This chain links TRBV28 with TRBJ2-3, with TRBD2 matching over 7 bases. The germline gives CDR1 MDHEN, CDR2 SYDVKM. V lost 6 bases and J lost 5; bases outside the gene matches: 11. The CDR3 loop spans 15 amino acids. CDR3 sequence: CASRETRGRGDTQYF. The DNA of the CDR3 is TGTGCCAGCAGGGAGACGCGGGGGAGGGGAGATACGCAGTATTTT.

J is TRBJ1-2 and V is TRBV27; D gene ambiguous. Germline V lookup: CDR1 MNHEY, CDR2 SMNVEV (reference sequence). The CDR3 contains 13 residues. Trimming shortened V by 0 bases and J by 7 bases, and 9 bases separated the two germline ends. The CDR3 here is CASSLSNRSGYTF. The CDR3 DNA reads as TGTGCCAGCAGTTTATCCAATAGGTCTGGCTACACCTTC.

A few counts support this clonotype. The chain links TRBV4-1 to TRBJ2-7; 10 nucleotides match TRBD1. This CDR3 has 14 amino acids. From germline, CDR1 is MGHRA and CDR2 YSYEKL. V was pared by 8 bases and J by 4 bases, with 8 bases of the junction left unmatched. CDR3 DNA: TGCGCCAGCGCCCCGGCGGGACAGGGGTACGAGCAGTACTTC. The encoded protein is CASAPAGQGYEQYF.

This clonotype was counted at least ten times. The rearrangement joins TRBV12-3 or TRBV12-4 to TRBJ2-1, with a weak D call TRBD2 (5 bases). V gave up 5 bases and J gave up 8 bases, with 13 bases separating them. This CDR3 is 13 amino acids long. Written as DNA, the CDR3 is TGTGCCAGCAGTCGAACTAGAATCGATGAGCAGTTCTTC. Protein product: CASSRTRIDEQFF.

V and J are TRBV7-9 and TRBJ2-7; D is possibly TRBD2 (5 bases). Trimming shortened V by 1 base and J by 3 bases, and 13 bases separated the two germline ends. Germline loops: CDR1 SEHNR, CDR2 FQNEAQ (reference sequence). The length of the CDR3 is 15 residues. The CDR3 DNA reads as TGTGCCAGCAGCTTAGTCCAAGCGGAGATCTACGAGCAGTACTTC. As protein: CASSLVQAEIYEQYF.

This clonotype was seen a few times. V is TRBV7-8 and J is TRBJ2-2, with TRBD1 matching over 8 bases. The CDR3 contains 18 residues. V was pared by 1 base and J by 0 bases, with 7 bases of the junction left unmatched. The germline V gene encodes CDR1 SGHVS and CDR2 FQNEAQ. CDR3 coding DNA: TGTGCCAGCAGCTTAGGGTCCGGACAGGGTGCGAACACCGGGGAGCTGTTTTTT. Translation: CASSLGSGQGANTGELFF. Variable domain in full (rest from reference TRBV7-8 and TRBJ2-2): GAGVSQSPRYKVAKRGQDVALRCDPISGHVSLFWYQQALGQGPEFLTYFQNEAQLDKSGLPSDRFFAERPEGSVSTLKIQRTQQEDSAVYLCASSLGSGQGANTGELFFGEGSRLTVL.

The table lists this clonotype with many counts. The rearrangement joins TRBV6-1 to TRBJ2-7, with D possibly called TRBD1 or TRBD2 (5 bases each). CDR1 and CDR2 from the germline V gene are MNHNS and SASEGT. The CDR3 sequence is 15 residues long. V lost 9 bases and J 6 bases, leaving 24 bases between the germline ends. The CDR3 sequence is CASNASPGPSGEQYF. The CDR3 nucleotides read TGTGCCAGTAACGCTAGTCCGGGACCGTCCGGCGAGCAGTACTTC.

The chain joins TRBV4-1 to TRBJ2-1; TRBD2 might be the D (6 bases). Germline V gives CDR1 MGHRA, CDR2 YSYEKL. The V gene lost 0 bases and the J gene lost 15 bases, with 24 bases spanning the gap. The CDR3 length is 16 residues. The CDR3: CASSQEWGSVEGPGFF. The CDR3 DNA is TGCGCCAGCAGCCAAGAGTGGGGTAGTGTGGAGGGCCCCGGGTTCTTC.

The V and J genes are TRBV20-1 and TRBJ2-7; 8 bases align to TRBD2. Germline CDR1 DFQATT, CDR2 SNEGSKA (reference sequence). The V and J ends lost 6 bases and 2 bases, in that order; junction bases with no gene match: 6. The CDR3 runs to 13 residues. CDR3: CSAGRADTYEQYV. CDR3 nucleotides: TGCAGTGCCGGGAGGGCGGACACCTACGAGCAGTACGTC.

This clonotype has ten or more counts. This chain joins TRBV7-7 and TRBJ2-3, with TRBD1 matching 7 bases. Germline V gene sequence: CDR1 SSHAT, CDR2 FNYEAQ (reference sequence). The CDR3 is 16 residues long. V was pared by 5 bases and J by 4 bases, with 12 bases of the junction left unmatched. CDR3 amino acids: CASSQEAQGVSDTQYF. CDR3 in DNA: TGTGCCAGCAGCCAGGAAGCGCAGGGGGTTTCAGATACGCAGTATTTT.

The V and J genes are TRBV7-9 and TRBJ2-7; possible D gene TRBD1, 8 bases. CDR1 is SEHNR, CDR2 FQNEAQ, per germline (reference sequence). V lost 5 bases and J lost 4, with 15 bases in between. The CDR3 totals 14 residues. As DNA, the CDR3 is TGTGCCAGCAGCGTAACAGGGGGGGGATACGAGCAGTACTTC. It codes for CASSVTGGGYEQYF.

The table lists this clonotype with a few counts. V is TRBV7-9 and J is TRBJ2-5, with 7 bases identical to TRBD2. V shed 1 base and J 2 bases; nucleotides not matched to a gene: 4. The germline V gene has CDR1 SEHNR and CDR2 FQNEAQ (reference sequence). The CDR3 consists of 15 residues. The CDR3 nucleotides are TGTGCCAGCAGCTTAGAATGGCGGGGGCAAGAGACCCAGTACTTC. Residues: CASSLEWRGQETQYF.